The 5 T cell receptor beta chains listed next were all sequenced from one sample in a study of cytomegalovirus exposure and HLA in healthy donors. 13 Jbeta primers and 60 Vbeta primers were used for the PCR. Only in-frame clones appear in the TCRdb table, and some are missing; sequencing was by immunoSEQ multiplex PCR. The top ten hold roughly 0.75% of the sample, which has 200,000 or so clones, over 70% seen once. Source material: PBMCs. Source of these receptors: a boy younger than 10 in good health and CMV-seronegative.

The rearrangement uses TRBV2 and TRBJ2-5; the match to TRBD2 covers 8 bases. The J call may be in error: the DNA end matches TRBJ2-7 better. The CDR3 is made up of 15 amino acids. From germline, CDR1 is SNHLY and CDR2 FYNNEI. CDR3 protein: CASKSGGPPLNEQYF. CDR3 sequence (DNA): TGTGCCAGCAAGAGCGGGGGTCCCCCCTTGAACGAGCAGTACTTC.

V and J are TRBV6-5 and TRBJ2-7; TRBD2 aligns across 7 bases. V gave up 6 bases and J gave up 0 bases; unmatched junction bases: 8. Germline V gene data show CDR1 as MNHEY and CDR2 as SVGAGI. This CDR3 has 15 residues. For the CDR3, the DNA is TGTGCCAGCAGCCTGGGGGGGGTCTACTCCTACGAGCAGTACTTC. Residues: CASSLGGVYSYEQYF.

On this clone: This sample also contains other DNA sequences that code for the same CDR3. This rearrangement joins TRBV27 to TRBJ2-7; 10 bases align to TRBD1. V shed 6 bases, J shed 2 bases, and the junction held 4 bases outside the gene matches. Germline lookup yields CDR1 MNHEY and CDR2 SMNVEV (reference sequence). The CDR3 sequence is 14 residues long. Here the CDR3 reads CASRPGQGAYEQYF. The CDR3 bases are TGTGCCAGCAGACCCGGACAGGGGGCCTACGAGCAGTACTTC.

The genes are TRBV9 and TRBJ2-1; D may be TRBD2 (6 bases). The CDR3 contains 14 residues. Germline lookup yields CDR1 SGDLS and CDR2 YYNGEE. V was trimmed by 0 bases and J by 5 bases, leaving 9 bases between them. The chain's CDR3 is CASSVEAGNNEQFF. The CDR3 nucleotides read TGTGCCAGCAGCGTAGAGGCGGGGAACAATGAGCAGTTCTTC. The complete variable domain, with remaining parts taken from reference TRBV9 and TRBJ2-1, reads DSGVTQTPKHLITATGQRVTLRCSPRSGDLSVYWYQQSLDQGLQFLIQYYNGEERAKGNILERFSAQQFPDLHSELNLSSLELGDSALYFCASSVEAGNNEQFFGPGTRLTVL.

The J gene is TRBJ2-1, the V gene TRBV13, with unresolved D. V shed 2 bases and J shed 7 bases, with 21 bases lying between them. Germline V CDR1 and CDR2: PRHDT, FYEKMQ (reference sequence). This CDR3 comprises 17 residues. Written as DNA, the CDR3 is TGTGCCAGCAGCTTATATCCCCCCCGTGCAGGTAGGAATGAGCAGTTCTTC. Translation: CASSLYPPRAGRNEQFF.